Listed below are T cell receptor beta chains from one sample, sequenced in a study of response to subunit inactivated influenza vaccine. TCRdb used MiXCR to reprocess the RT-PCR reads, holding one entry per CDR3 protein. This sample carries around 570,000 distinct CDR3 sequences, around 8% of them seen once, and the ten largest clones take 10% to 15%. The sample consisted of PBMCs from blood, taken roughly 24 months after vaccination. Receptors were obtained from a man between 50 and 69 years old who received an inactivated influenza vaccine. Both conserved end residues are part of each CDR3. D genes are given only for firm matches. Clone size is not always given. Where it is, it says once, few, many or a class for expanded clones.

>TRBV6-2/TRBV6-3|TRBJ2-3|-|-
CASSLDWNTQYF
TGTGCCAGCAGCCTTGACTGGAATACGCAGTATTTT
>TRBV7-9|TRBJ2-2|-|-
CASSLRTAGTTGELFF
TGTGCCAGCAGCTTGAGGACAGCAGGTACCACCGGGGAGCTGTTTTTT
>TRBV3-1|TRBJ2-6|-|few
CASSPNTGANVLTF
TGTGCCAGCAGCCCCAACACTGGGGCCAACGTCCTGACTTTC
>TRBV5-5|TRBJ2-5|-|few
CASSTPLRQRETQYF
TGTGCCAGCAGCACCCCCTTGAGACAGCGAGAGACCCAGTACTTC
>TRBV10-3|TRBJ2-1|TRBD1|-
CAISRDRGVNEQFF
TGTGCCATCAGTCGGGACAGGGGGGTCAATGAGCAGTTCTTC
>TRBV28|TRBJ2-5|-|many
CASSYRVVETQYF
TGTGCCAGCAGTTACAGGGTTGTAGAGACCCAGTACTTC
>TRBV11-2|TRBJ1-1|-|few
CASSLAWGSYTEAFF
TGTGCCAGCAGCTTAGCTTGGGGTTCGTACACTGAAGCTTTCTTT
>TRBV9|TRBJ2-5|TRBD1|-
CASSTGQGAKETQYF
TGTGCCAGCAGCACGGGACAGGGGGCGAAAGAGACCCAGTACTTC
>TRBV18|TRBJ2-7|-|-
CASSPKESYEQYF
TGTGCCAGCTCCCCAAAAGAGTCCTACGAGCAGTACTTC
>TRBV19|TRBJ2-1|-|many
CASSIYNEQFF
TGTGCCAGCAGCATATACAATGAGCAGTTCTTC
>TRBV5-1|TRBJ2-5|-|-
CASSLAGMPRGETQYF
TGCGCCAGCAGCTTGGCCGGTATGCCCAGGGGAGAGACCCAGTACTTC
>TRBV29-1|TRBJ1-5|-|many
CSVIFADSNQPQHF
TGCAGCGTTATCTTCGCAGATAGCAATCAGCCCCAGCATTTT
>TRBV12-3/TRBV12-4|TRBJ2-5|TRBD2|-
CASRPGTSGSSQETQYF
TGTGCCAGCAGGCCCGGGACTAGCGGGAGTTCCCAAGAGACCCAGTACTTC
>TRBV29-1|TRBJ2-3|-|many
CSVEGAQYF
TGCAGCGTTGAAGGGGCGCAGTATTTT
>TRBV10-3|TRBJ2-7|-|few
CAIRGLTGHEQYF
TGTGCCATCAGAGGACTAACAGGGCACGAGCAGTACTTC
>TRBV6-4|TRBJ2-7|-|few
CASSAPTGTLTYEQYF
TGTGCCAGCAGTGCTCCCACAGGGACACTGACCTACGAGCAGTACTTC
>TRBV9|TRBJ2-7|-|-
CASSVEASRYEQYF
TGTGCCAGCAGCGTAGAAGCGAGTAGGTACGAGCAGTACTTC
>TRBV7-9|TRBJ1-5|TRBD1|many
CASIGTGNQPQHF
TGTGCCAGCATAGGGACAGGGAATCAGCCCCAGCATTTT
>TRBV7-2|TRBJ1-2|-|-
CASSFRRVSANYGYTF
TGTGCCAGCAGCTTCCGGAGGGTCTCAGCTAACTATGGCTACACCTTC
>TRBV19|TRBJ1-5|-|-
CASSIDPGSNQPQHF
TGTGCCAGTAGTATAGACCCAGGGAGCAATCAGCCCCAGCATTTT
>TRBV19|TRBJ2-5|TRBD1|few
CASSPGTARETQYF
TGTGCCAGTAGCCCCGGGACAGCCAGGGAGACCCAGTACTTC
>TRBV18|TRBJ2-3|TRBD2|-
CASSPPGLAGGTDTQYF
TGTGCCAGCTCACCACCGGGACTAGCGGGAGGCACAGATACGCAGTATTTT
>TRBV7-8|TRBJ2-3|TRBD2|-
CASSPRALAGATDTQYF
TGTGCCAGCAGCCCTAGGGCCTTAGCGGGAGCCACAGATACGCAGTATTTT
>TRBV20-1|TRBJ2-1|-|-
CSARDLGTSYNEQFF
TGCAGTGCTAGAGATCTTGGGACATCCTACAATGAGCAGTTCTTC
>TRBV20-1|TRBJ2-5|TRBD1|few
CSARATGYGTQYF
TGCAGTGCTAGGGCGACAGGGTATGGGACCCAGTACTTC
>TRBV5-6|TRBJ2-7|-|few
CASSLNHEQYF
TGTGCCAGCAGCTTGAATCACGAGCAGTACTTC
>TRBV6-5|TRBJ2-5|-|many
CASSSSGVQTQYF
TGTGCCAGCAGTTCCAGTGGGGTACAGACCCAGTACTTC
>TRBV7-8|TRBJ2-2|TRBD1|-
CASSSGTGAGELFF
TGTGCCAGCAGCTCCGGGACAGGGGCCGGGGAGCTGTTTTTT
>TRBV30|TRBJ1-5|TRBD1|few
CAWSVEGQVNQPQHF
TGTGCCTGGAGTGTAGAGGGACAGGTCAATCAGCCCCAGCATTTT
>TRBV18|TRBJ2-1|-|-
CASSPRKRGDEQFF
TGTGCCAGCTCACCACGGAAGAGGGGGGATGAGCAGTTCTTC
>TRBV20-1|TRBJ1-2|-|many
CSARGVDYGYTF
TGCAGTGCTAGAGGGGTGGACTATGGCTACACCTTC
>TRBV5-5|TRBJ1-1|-|many
CASTSAPENTEAFF
TGTGCCAGCACCTCGGCCCCAGAGAACACTGAAGCTTTCTTT
>TRBV11-2|TRBJ2-7|-|many
CASSLSNGHEQYF
TGTGCCAGCAGCTTATCAAACGGGCACGAGCAGTACTTC
>TRBV28|TRBJ2-7|-|-
CASSTHTYEQYF
TGTGCCAGCAGTACTCATACCTACGAGCAGTACTTC
>TRBV20-1|TRBJ1-1|-|few
CSASMLRGWTEAFF
TGCAGTGCTAGCATGCTGCGGGGGTGGACTGAAGCTTTCTTT
>TRBV7-9|TRBJ1-3|TRBD1|few
CASSLRDRVRDTIYF
TGTGCCAGCAGCTTACGGGACAGGGTTCGGGACACCATATATTTT
>TRBV5-1|TRBJ1-3|-|many
CASSLRGGPGNTIYF
TGCGCCAGCAGCTTGAGAGGAGGGCCTGGAAACACCATATATTTT
>TRBV12-3/TRBV12-4|TRBJ1-1|-|many
CASRSNQGLNTEAFF
TGTGCCAGCAGATCCAACCAGGGTTTGAACACTGAAGCTTTCTTT
>TRBV11-2|TRBJ1-6|TRBD1|-
CASSSIQGASYNSPLHF
TGTGCCAGCAGCTCGATACAGGGGGCCTCCTATAATTCACCCCTCCACTTT
>TRBV5-5|TRBJ2-2|-|few
CASNEGSNTGELFF
TGTGCCAGCAACGAGGGTTCGAACACCGGGGAGCTGTTTTTT
>TRBV27|TRBJ2-5|TRBD2|-
CASSFNGRETQYF
TGTGCCAGCAGTTTTAACGGGAGGGAGACCCAGTACTTC
>TRBV18|TRBJ2-1|-|many
CASSGSIGEQFF
TGTGCCAGCTCAGGTAGCATAGGTGAGCAGTTCTTC
>TRBV28|TRBJ2-7|-|few
CASSLLESSYEQYF
TGTGCCAGCAGTTTATTAGAAAGCTCCTACGAGCAGTACTTC
>TRBV20-1|TRBJ2-7|-|few
CSAHRQGLREEQYF
TGCAGTGCTCATAGACAGGGACTTAGGGAAGAGCAGTACTTC
>TRBV19|TRBJ2-7|-|few
CASSTIHTTAYEQYF
TGTGCCAGTAGTACGATACATACGACGGCCTACGAGCAGTACTTC
>TRBV20-1|TRBJ1-1|TRBD1|few
CSARASRQGDTEAFF
TGCAGTGCTAGAGCCTCAAGACAGGGTGACACTGAAGCTTTCTTT
>TRBV10-3|TRBJ1-2|-|few
CAISSAVIMAGYTF
TGTGCCATCAGTAGCGCAGTTATTATGGCTGGCTACACCTTC
>TRBV5-1|TRBJ2-1|-|few
CASSLAGTLTYNEQFF
TGCGCCAGCAGCCTCGCCGGGACACTGACCTACAATGAGCAGTTCTTC
>TRBV20-1|TRBJ1-2|TRBD1|-
CSAVQQGLGGYTF
TGCAGTGCCGTACAACAGGGGCTGGGTGGCTACACCTTC